This T cell receptor beta chain came from a study of regulatory T cells in long-lasting Graves disease. The study's findings and limits: Preferential use of TRBV28, TRBJ1-2 and TRBJ2-5 was seen in persistent disease.

CDR1 is LGHNA and CDR2 is YNFKEQ in the germline V gene. Unmatched junction bases numbered 5, after V lost 0 bases and J lost 2 bases. CDR3 length equals 17 residues. Specified time point: newly diagnosed GD, antithyroid drugs for less than 3 months. Preparation of the TCR library used RNA extracted from PBMCs. Both iRepertoire HTBI primers and Arm-PCR of CDR3 regions were used to build the TCR beta libraries. TCRdb analysed the multiplex PCR reads with MiXCR anew, one entry per CDR3 protein. The sample has 450,000 to 700,000 distinct CDR3 sequences; about 13% are singletons. A note on this clonotype: Its antigen is not identified.

The same sample was also studied in work on T cells in Graves' hyperthyroidism and ophthalmopathy. That source notes: These patients, aged 18 to 65, had recently diagnosed hyperthyroidism lasting under 2 months. Exclusion followed for patients with uncontrolled infection, other autoimmune disease, pregnancy or lactation.

The clonotype comes from a man aged 25-45 years with Graves disease. The V call is TRBV4-2, the J call TRBJ2-3, with 10 bases matching TRBD2. The source material was peripheral blood mononuclear cells (PBMCs), sampled at new diagnosis, from a patient treated with antithyroid drugs. The CDR3 DNA reads as TGTGCCAGCAGCCAAGACCGGACTAGCGGAAACACAGATACGCAGTATTTT. Amino acids: CASSQDRTSGNTDTQYF.